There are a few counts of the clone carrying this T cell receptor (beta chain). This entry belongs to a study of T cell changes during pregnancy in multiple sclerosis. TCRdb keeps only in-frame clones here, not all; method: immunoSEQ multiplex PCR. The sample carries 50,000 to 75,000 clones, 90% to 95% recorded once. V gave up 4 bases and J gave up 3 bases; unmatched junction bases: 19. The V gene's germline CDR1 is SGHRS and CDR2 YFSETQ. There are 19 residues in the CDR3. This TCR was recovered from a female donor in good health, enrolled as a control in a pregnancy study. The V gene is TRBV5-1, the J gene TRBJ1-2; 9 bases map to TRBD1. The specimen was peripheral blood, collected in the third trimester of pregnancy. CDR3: CASSPRDRDSDRLYYGYTF. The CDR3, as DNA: TGCGCCAGCAGCCCTAGGGACAGGGATTCCGACAGGCTCTACTATGGCTACACCTTC. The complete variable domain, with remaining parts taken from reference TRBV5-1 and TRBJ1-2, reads KAGVTQTPRYLIKTRGQQVTLSCSPISGHRSVSWYQQTPGQGLQFLFEYFSETQRNKGNFPGRFSGRQFSNSRSEMNVSTLELGDSALYLCASSPRDRDSDRLYYGYTFGSGTRLTVV.